This record concerns one T cell receptor (beta chain) sequence. Antigen: not known. The germline gives CDR1 LGHNT, CDR2 FRNRAP. V was trimmed by 2 bases and J by 2 bases, leaving 13 bases between them. The CDR3 contains 15 residues. Deep was the level at which the assay was run. Per the authors' pipeline: ImmunoSEQ output lacked quality scores and full-length reads, limiting matched filtering. Clones were sequenced by immunoSEQ multiplex PCR, and TCRdb holds only the in-frame ones, with some missing. V and J calls plus clone size are reproduced from that table; the DNA served to infer D and trimming. This table holds roughly 2.4 million clones, nearly 97% found once. The data stem from a study of shared clonotypes between healthy human individuals. Overall study findings and caveats: Across a handful of donors, naive CD4 shared roughly 5%, naive CD8 less than 4%, memory CD4 more than 2%, memory CD8 around 0.42%.

The source of this sequence is a man younger than 35 in good health. What was sequenced was naive CD4+ T cells sorted from blood. Subset specified: CD45RA+ positively selected. This chain joins TRBV12-5 and TRBJ2-7, with a weak D call TRBD1 (6 bases). CDR3 in DNA: TGTGCTAGTGGTTTGTACAGGGCAACCGCCTACGAGCAGTACTTC. Translated: CASGLYRATAYEQYF. Full variable domain (rest looked up from reference TRBV12-5 and TRBJ2-7): DARVTQTPRHKVTEMGQEVTMRCQPILGHNTVFWYRQTMMQGLELLAYFRNRAPLDDSGMPKDRFSAEMPDATLATLKIQPSEPRDSAVYFCASGLYRATAYEQYFGPGTRLTVT.